The 30 T cell receptor beta chains listed next were all sequenced from one sample in a study of technical replicates of blood from several donors. Produced via immunoSEQ multiplex PCR; TCRdb's table is partial and in-frame only. The sample lists nearly 90,000 clones; approximately 95% were seen once. Sample: T cells isolated from PBMCs. All receptors come from a human donor in good health.

The chain couples TRBV18 to TRBJ2-5; no firm D call. Per germline, CDR1 KGHSH and CDR2 LQKENI. This CDR3 region has 12 residues. The ends were cut back, 4 bases at V and 0 bases at J, with 3 bases in the middle. The CDR3 sequence is CASSLYQETQYF. Written as DNA, the CDR3 is TGTGCCAGCTCACTATACCAAGAGACCCAGTACTTC.

The chain uses TRBV4-1 and TRBJ2-7; D gene ambiguous. V gave up 8 bases and J gave up 0 bases, with 11 bases separating them. The CDR3 extends over 13 amino acids. Germline CDR1 and CDR2: MGHRA and YSYEKL. Here the CDR3 reads CASDGGNSYEQYF. For the CDR3, the DNA is TGCGCCAGCGATGGCGGAAACTCCTACGAGCAGTACTTC.

The chain has TRBV2 and TRBJ1-2, with 9 bases identical to TRBD1. V trimming: 10 bases; J trimming: 3 bases; junction bases outside the gene matches: 3. Germline lookup yields CDR1 SNHLY and CDR2 FYNNEI. The CDR3 totals 12 residues. The CDR3 loop reads CAIHRGHYGYTF. CDR3 bases: TGTGCCATTCACAGGGGGCACTATGGCTACACCTTC.

This clone was observed a single time. The rearrangement uses TRBV5-1 and TRBJ1-2; D is unclear. Between the trimmed V and J ends, which lost 0 bases and 2 bases, there was a span of 8 bases. This CDR3 contains 14 residues. Looked up from germline, CDR1 is SGHRS and CDR2 is YFSETQ. The CDR3 coding sequence is TGCGCCAGCAGCTTGGAACAGTCCAACTATGGCTACACCTTC. This translates into CASSLEQSNYGYTF. The complete variable domain, with remaining parts taken from reference TRBV5-1 and TRBJ1-2, reads KAGVTQTPRYLIKTRGQQVTLSCSPISGHRSVSWYQQTPGQGLQFLFEYFSETQRNKGNFPGRFSGRQFSNSRSEMNVSTLELGDSALYLCASSLEQSNYGYTFGSGTRLTVV.

The V gene is TRBV4-1, the J gene TRBJ2-5; D perhaps matches TRBD1 (6 bases). Trimming stripped 0 bases from V and 2 bases from J, with 13 bases between. Germline CDR1 is MGHRA and CDR2 is YSYEKL. This CDR3 contains 16 residues. CDR3 sequence reads: CASSQDASGEQETQYF. The CDR3 DNA sequence: TGCGCCAGCAGCCAAGATGCGTCAGGGGAGCAAGAGACCCAGTACTTC.

Here the CDR3 reads CASSQTPTGPPTDTQYF. CDR3 sequence (DNA): TGCGCCAGCAGCCAAACCCCGACAGGCCCACCCACAGATACGCAGTATTTT. The J gene is TRBJ2-3, the V gene TRBV4-3, with TRBD1 as a possible D gene (6 bases). This CDR3 has 17 residues. Germline loops: CDR1 LGHNA, CDR2 YSLEER. V shed 2 bases and J shed 2 bases, with 17 bases lying between them.

The chain joins TRBV11-2 to TRBJ1-1; TRBD1 might be the D (6 bases). V was cut by 3 bases and J by 1 base, with 15 bases left in between. The germline CDR1 and CDR2 sequences are SGHAT and FQNNGV. The CDR3 extends over 16 amino acids. CDR3 residues: CASSFGPQGTNTEAFF. CDR3 in DNA: TGTGCCAGCAGCTTTGGGCCGCAGGGGACGAACACTGAAGCTTTCTTT.

The J gene is TRBJ2-7, the V gene TRBV27, with a weak D call TRBD1 (5 bases). Germline assignment: CDR1 MNHEY and CDR2 SMNVEV (reference sequence). The germline V and J ends were trimmed by 5 bases and 3 bases, with 11 bases remaining between them. The CDR3 is made up of 13 amino acids. CDR3 in DNA: TGTGCCAGCAGTCCAACAGGCTACTACGAGCAGTACTTC. This gives the protein CASSPTGYYEQYF.

The chain combines TRBV15 with TRBJ2-5; weak D call: TRBD2 (5 bases). The CDR3 has 15 residues. V dropped 0 bases and J dropped 5 bases, with 13 bases sitting between them. Germline-derived CDR1 and CDR2 are LNHNV and YYDKDF (reference sequence). The chain's CDR3 is CATSRDMAGVETQYF. The CDR3 DNA follows: TGTGCCACCAGCAGAGATATGGCCGGGGTCGAGACCCAGTACTTC. Filled out from reference TRBV15 and TRBJ2-5, the complete variable domain reads DAMVIQNPRYQVTQFGKPVTLSCSQTLNHNVMYWYQQKSSQAPKLLFHYYDKDFNNEADTPDNFQSRRPNTSFCFLDIRSPGLGDTAMYLCATSRDMAGVETQYFGPGTRLLVL.

The chain has TRBV7-8 and TRBJ2-3; weak D call: TRBD2 (5 bases). CDR1 is SGHVS and CDR2 is FQNEAQ in the germline V gene. V lost 5 bases and J lost 4, with 13 bases in between. CDR3 length: 14 residues. The CDR3 region has the DNA TGTGCCAGCAGCCCTCTGGCCGGGGCAGATACGCAGTATTTT. Its protein is CASSPLAGADTQYF.

The gene calls are TRBV4-1 and TRBJ2-7, with D perhaps TRBD1 (6 bases). V was cut by 0 bases and J by 2 bases, with 11 bases left in between. The CDR3 sequence is 15 residues long. Germline loops: CDR1 MGHRA, CDR2 YSYEKL. The CDR3 DNA is TGCGCCAGCAGCCAAGATAGGGGGATCGCCTACGAGCAGTACTTC. It yields the protein CASSQDRGIAYEQYF.

The chain joins TRBV9 to TRBJ2-2, with 7 nucleotides matching TRBD2. CDR1 is SGDLS, CDR2 YYNGEE, per germline. The CDR3 is made up of 16 amino acids. The V gene end was trimmed by 1 base and the J gene end by 5 bases; junction bases not matched to a gene: 8. CDR3: CASSVWGGSGTGELFF. For the CDR3, the DNA is TGTGCCAGCAGCGTATGGGGCGGGAGTGGGACCGGGGAGCTGTTTTTT.

V gene TRBV2 combines with J gene TRBJ2-3; 7 bases align to TRBD2. CDR3 length: 15 amino acids. Germline CDR1 is SNHLY and CDR2 is FYNNEI. V was clipped by 2 bases and J by 4 bases; unmatched bases: 6. The CDR3 region has the DNA TGTGCCAGCAGTGAATGGCGGGAGCAGTCAGATACGCAGTATTTT. Residues: CASSEWREQSDTQYF.

The V and J genes are TRBV9 and TRBJ2-3; TRBD2 is a possible D gene (6 bases). CDR3 size: 14 residues. Germline loops: CDR1 SGDLS, CDR2 YYNGEE. Trimming shortened V by 5 bases and J by 2 bases, and 12 bases separated the two germline ends. This CDR3 reads CASSISGDTDTQYF. The CDR3 DNA is TGTGCCAGCAGTATTAGCGGCGACACAGATACGCAGTATTTT.

The rearrangement joins TRBV19 to TRBJ2-1, with 10 bases lining up with TRBD2. The CDR3 is 15 amino acids. Losses at the gene ends were 5 bases for V and 12 bases for J; bases not matched to a gene: 13. Germline assignment: CDR1 LNHDA and CDR2 SQIVND (reference sequence). This chain's CDR3 is CASSPPSGRALGQFF. CDR3 nucleotide sequence: TGTGCCAGTAGTCCCCCGAGCGGGAGGGCCCTCGGGCAGTTCTTC.

The chain combines TRBV29-1 with TRBJ2-7; a weak D match, TRBD1 (6 bases). The CDR3 covers 15 residues. V lost 0 bases and J lost 5, with 17 bases in between. CDR1 SQVTM and CDR2 ANQGSEA come from the germline V gene. The CDR3 bases are TGCAGCGTTGAAGATCGTCATAGCAGGGGCCACGAGCAGTACTTC. Protein product: CSVEDRHSRGHEQYF.

The chain carries TRBV19 and TRBJ1-2; D possibly corresponds to TRBD1 (6 bases). The V and J ends lost 7 bases and 5 bases respectively, with 26 bases between them. The CDR3 sequence is 17 residues long. CDR1 is LNHDA and CDR2 is SQIVND in the germline V gene (reference sequence). CDR3 loop: CASNPVGTGKFHYGYTF. The CDR3 DNA sequence: TGTGCCAGTAACCCTGTGGGAACAGGGAAGTTCCATTATGGCTACACCTTC.

Regarding this clone: An end of the junction differs from the germline gene, which may be a read error. This chain joins TRBV28 and TRBJ1-2; the match to TRBD1 covers 8 bases. The CDR3 is made up of 16 amino acids. Per germline, CDR1 MDHEN and CDR2 SYDVKM. CDR3 sequence: CASTLGQGRVLNGYTF. In DNA, the CDR3 is TGTGCCAGCACTTTAGGACAGGGAAGGGTCTTAAATGGCTACACCTTC.

The J gene is TRBJ2-7, the V gene TRBV11-3; 7 positions agree with TRBD1. The germline V gene has CDR1 SGHNT and CDR2 YENEEA. Losses at the gene ends were 2 bases for V and 6 bases for J; bases not matched to a gene: 7. The CDR3 consists of 14 residues. The CDR3 coding sequence is TGTGCCAGCAGCTTAACTAAGGGGGCCCTCGAGCAGTACTTC. Translating gives CASSLTKGALEQYF.

CDR3 DNA: TGTGCCAGCAGCGTAAAACTCGGTCAGCCCCAGCATTTT. It specifies CASSVKLGQPQHF. This rearrangement joins TRBV9 to TRBJ1-5; D is unclear. CDR1 is SGDLS, CDR2 YYNGEE, per germline. The CDR3 runs to 13 residues. The V end was cut by 1 base, the J end by 6 bases, with 8 bases between.

This chain joins TRBV30 and TRBJ2-1, with D uncertain. The CDR3 is 13 amino acids. Between the trimmed V and J ends, which lost 0 bases and 10 bases, there was a span of 13 bases. Germline V gene sequence: CDR1 GTSNPN, CDR2 SVGIG (reference sequence). The CDR3 region has the DNA TGTGCCTGGAGTGTACGTTTCTCTGAGGAGCAGTTCTTC. Amino acid sequence: CAWSVRFSEEQFF.

The chain employs TRBV4-3 and TRBJ2-7, with 13 nucleotides matching TRBD2. From germline, CDR1 is LGHNA and CDR2 YSLEER. J lost 0 bases, V lost 0 bases, and 8 bases had no gene match. This CDR3 comprises 19 residues. This CDR3 reads CASSQDRVGLAGSSYEQYF. CDR3 coding DNA: TGCGCCAGCAGCCAAGATAGAGTGGGACTAGCGGGGAGCTCCTACGAGCAGTACTTC.

V and J are TRBV9 and TRBJ2-7; maybe TRBD1 (6 bases). The CDR3 is 14 residues long. The germline V gene encodes CDR1 SGDLS and CDR2 YYNGEE. V was shortened by 3 bases and J by 3 bases, with 13 bases between the two germline ends. CDR3 amino acids: CASSAGTFSYEQYF. The CDR3 DNA sequence: TGTGCCAGCAGCGCGGGGACATTTAGCTACGAGCAGTACTTC.

CDR3 nucleotides: TGTGCCAGCAGCCGGGCGCCGGGACAGCCCTCTTACTACGAGCAGTACTTC. Protein sequence: CASSRAPGQPSYYEQYF. V is TRBV14 and J is TRBJ2-7; 7 bases are a match to TRBD1. The junction had 15 bases not matched to a gene; V was cut back by 4 bases and J by 3 bases. Germline lookup yields CDR1 SGHDN and CDR2 FVKESK. This CDR3 spans 17 amino acids. Variable domain in full (rest from reference TRBV14 and TRBJ2-7): EAGVTQFPSHSVIEKGQTVTLRCDPISGHDNLYWYRRVMGKEIKFLLHFVKESKQDESGMPNNRFLAERTGGTYSTLKVQPAELEDSGVYFCASSRAPGQPSYYEQYFGPGTRLTVT.

This chain joins TRBV28 and TRBJ1-5; the D is unclear. The CDR3 covers 13 residues. CDR1 is MDHEN and CDR2 is SYDVKM in the germline V gene. V lost 5 bases, J lost 3 bases, and 8 bases lay in between. The CDR3 DNA follows: TGTGCCAGCAGTCCTTTATACAATCAGCCCCAGCATTTT. Translating it yields CASSPLYNQPQHF.

The V gene is TRBV7-2, the J gene TRBJ2-7, with 7 positions matching TRBD2. The CDR3 totals 17 residues. Germline V CDR1 and CDR2: SGHTA, FQGNSA. Unmatched junction bases numbered 11, after V lost 1 base and J lost 2 bases. The chain's CDR3 is CASSLVSSGYPPYEQYF. The CDR3 region has the DNA TGTGCCAGCAGCTTAGTATCTAGCGGCTACCCGCCCTACGAGCAGTACTTC.

V usage is TRBV28 and J usage is TRBJ2-7; 8 bases fit TRBD2. The CDR3 consists of 15 residues. Trimming at V came to 7 bases and at J to 5 bases, leaving 13 bases not matched to a gene. Germline V gene sequence: CDR1 MDHEN, CDR2 SYDVKM. The CDR3: CASTFEAGGWNEQYF. In nucleotides, the CDR3 is TGTGCCAGCACCTTTGAGGCGGGAGGTTGGAACGAGCAGTACTTC.

This chain connects TRBV10-3 to TRBJ2-1; 14 nucleotides agree with TRBD2. Germline V gene sequence: CDR1 ENHRY, CDR2 SYGVKD. This CDR3 spans 15 amino acids. The V gene end was trimmed by 10 bases and the J gene end by 10 bases; junction bases not matched to a gene: 12. The CDR3 loop is CASGLAGGQINEQFF. CDR3 sequence (DNA): TGTGCCAGCGGACTAGCGGGAGGCCAGATCAACGAGCAGTTCTTC.

This chain links TRBV4-3 with TRBJ1-1; 9 bases align to TRBD1. The CDR3 has 17 amino acids. Germline CDR1 reads LGHNA; CDR2 reads YSLEER. With 4 bases clipped from V and 4 bases from J, the junction kept 13 bases outside the gene matches. CDR3 sequence reads: CASSPTGTGWLATEAFF. For the CDR3, the DNA is TGCGCCAGCAGCCCCACCGGGACAGGGTGGTTAGCCACTGAAGCTTTCTTT.

The genes are TRBV28 and TRBJ1-2; 9 bases map to TRBD1. The V gene's germline CDR1 is MDHEN and CDR2 SYDVKM. This CDR3 spans 15 amino acids. The trim removed 7 bases at V and 4 bases at J, leaving 10 bases unmatched. CDR3 coding DNA: TGTGCCAGCATCGCTCCGGGACAGGGAGTCTATGGCTACACCTTC. It is translated as CASIAPGQGVYGYTF.